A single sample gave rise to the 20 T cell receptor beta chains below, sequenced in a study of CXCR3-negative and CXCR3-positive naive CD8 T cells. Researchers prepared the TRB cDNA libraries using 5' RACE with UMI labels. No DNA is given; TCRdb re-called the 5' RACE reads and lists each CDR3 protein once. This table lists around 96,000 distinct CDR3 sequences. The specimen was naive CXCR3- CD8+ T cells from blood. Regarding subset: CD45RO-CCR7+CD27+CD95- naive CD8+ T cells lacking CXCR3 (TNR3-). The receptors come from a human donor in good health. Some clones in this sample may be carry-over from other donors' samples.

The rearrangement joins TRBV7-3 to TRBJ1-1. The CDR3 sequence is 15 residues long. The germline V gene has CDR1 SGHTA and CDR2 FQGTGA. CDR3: CASSLQRGRGTEAFF. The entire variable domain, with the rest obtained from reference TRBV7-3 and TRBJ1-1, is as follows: GAGVSQTPSNKVTEKGKYVELRCDPISGHTALYWYRQSLGQGPEFLIYFQGTGAADDSGLPNDRFFAVRPEGSVSTLKIQRTERGDSAVYLCASSLQRGRGTEAFFGQGTRLTVV.

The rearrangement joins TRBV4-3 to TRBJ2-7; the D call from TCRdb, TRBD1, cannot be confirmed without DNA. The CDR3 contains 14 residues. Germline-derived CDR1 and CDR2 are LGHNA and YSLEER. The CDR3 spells CASSQGTADYEQYF.

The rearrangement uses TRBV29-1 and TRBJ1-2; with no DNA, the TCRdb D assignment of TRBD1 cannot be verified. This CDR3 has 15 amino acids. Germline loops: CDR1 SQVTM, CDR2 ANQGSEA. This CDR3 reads CSVEDFPQGNYGYTF. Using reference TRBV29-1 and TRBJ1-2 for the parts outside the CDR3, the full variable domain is SAVISQKPSRDICQRGTSLTIQCQVDSQVTMMFWYRQQPGQSLTLIATANQGSEATYESGFVIDKFPISRPNLTFSTLTVSNMSPEDSSIYLCSVEDFPQGNYGYTFGSGTRLTVV.

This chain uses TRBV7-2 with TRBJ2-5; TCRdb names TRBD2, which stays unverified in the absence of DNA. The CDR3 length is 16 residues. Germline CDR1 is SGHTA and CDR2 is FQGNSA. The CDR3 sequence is CASSPQLAGDQETQYF.

CDR3 region: CASGPTGIFSSTDTQYF. V is TRBV12-5 and J is TRBJ2-3; TCRdb calls TRBD1, which cannot be checked without DNA. Germline V lookup: CDR1 LGHNT, CDR2 FRNRAP. The CDR3 spans 17 residues.

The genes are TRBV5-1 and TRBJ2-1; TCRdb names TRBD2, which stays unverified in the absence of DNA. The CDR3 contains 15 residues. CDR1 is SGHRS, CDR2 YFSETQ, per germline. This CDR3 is CASSLDGGARNEQFF.

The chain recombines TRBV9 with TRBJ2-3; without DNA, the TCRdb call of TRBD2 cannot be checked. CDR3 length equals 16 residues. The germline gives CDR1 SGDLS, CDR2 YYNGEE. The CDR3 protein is CASSAPTSDPTDTQYF.

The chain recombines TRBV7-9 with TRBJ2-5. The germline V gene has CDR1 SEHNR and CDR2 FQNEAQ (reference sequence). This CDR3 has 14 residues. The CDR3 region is CASSAIKPEETQYF.

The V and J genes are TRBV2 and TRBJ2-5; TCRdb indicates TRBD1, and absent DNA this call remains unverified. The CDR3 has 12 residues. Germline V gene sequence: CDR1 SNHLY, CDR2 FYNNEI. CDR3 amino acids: CASTGGGETQYF. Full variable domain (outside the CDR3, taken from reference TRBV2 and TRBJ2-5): EPEVTQTPSHQVTQMGQEVILRCVPISNHLYFYWYRQILGQKVEFLVSFYNNEISEKSEIFDDQFSVERPDGSNFTLKIRSTKLEDSAMYFCASTGGGETQYFGPGTRLLVL.

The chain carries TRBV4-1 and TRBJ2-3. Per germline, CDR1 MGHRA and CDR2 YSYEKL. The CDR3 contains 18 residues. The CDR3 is CASSQDLAPLQYEDTQYF.

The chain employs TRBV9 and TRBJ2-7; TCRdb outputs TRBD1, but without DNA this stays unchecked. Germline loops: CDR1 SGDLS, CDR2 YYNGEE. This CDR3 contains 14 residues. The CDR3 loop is CASAAGTGFYEQYF. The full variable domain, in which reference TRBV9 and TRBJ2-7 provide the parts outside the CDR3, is DSGVTQTPKHLITATGQRVTLRCSPRSGDLSVYWYQQSLDQGLQFLIQYYNGEERAKGNILERFSAQQFPDLHSELNLSSLELGDSALYFCASAAGTGFYEQYFGPGTRLTVT.

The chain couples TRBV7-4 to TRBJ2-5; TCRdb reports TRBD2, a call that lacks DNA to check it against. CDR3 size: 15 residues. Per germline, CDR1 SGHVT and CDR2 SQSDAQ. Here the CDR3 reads CASSLGAGGEETQYF. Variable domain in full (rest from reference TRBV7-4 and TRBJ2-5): GAGVSQSPRYKVAKRGRDVALRCDSISGHVTLYWYRQTLGQGSEVLTYSQSDAQRDKSGRPSGRFSAERPERSVSTLKIQRTEQGDSAVYLCASSLGAGGEETQYFGPGTRLLVL.

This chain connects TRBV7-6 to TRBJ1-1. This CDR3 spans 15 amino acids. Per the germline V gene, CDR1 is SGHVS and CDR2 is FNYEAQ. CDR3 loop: CASSLVGGVDTEAFF.

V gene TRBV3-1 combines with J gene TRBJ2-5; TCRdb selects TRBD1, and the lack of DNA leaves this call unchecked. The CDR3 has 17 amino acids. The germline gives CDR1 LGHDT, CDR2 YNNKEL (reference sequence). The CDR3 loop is CASSQGVWTAYQETQYF.

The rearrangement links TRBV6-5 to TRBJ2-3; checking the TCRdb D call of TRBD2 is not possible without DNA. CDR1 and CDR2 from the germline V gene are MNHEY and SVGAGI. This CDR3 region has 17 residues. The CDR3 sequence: CASSWMPQRGGADTQYF.

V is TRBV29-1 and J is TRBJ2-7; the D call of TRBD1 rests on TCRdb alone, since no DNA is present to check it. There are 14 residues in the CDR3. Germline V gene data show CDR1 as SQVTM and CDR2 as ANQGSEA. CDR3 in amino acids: CSVEGSQGQYEQYF.

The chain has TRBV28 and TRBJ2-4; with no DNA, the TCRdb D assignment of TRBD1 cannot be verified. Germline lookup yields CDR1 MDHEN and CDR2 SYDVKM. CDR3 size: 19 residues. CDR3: CASSLGALTGRLAKNIQYF.

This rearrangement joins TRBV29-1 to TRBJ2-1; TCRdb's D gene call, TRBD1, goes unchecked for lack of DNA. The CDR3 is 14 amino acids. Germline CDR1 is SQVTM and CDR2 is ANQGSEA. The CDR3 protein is CSVIHRSRGNEQFF.

CDR3: CASSQPPYTEAFF. This chain uses TRBV5-4 with TRBJ1-1. Germline lookup yields CDR1 SGHNT and CDR2 YYREEE (reference sequence). The CDR3 runs 13 residues.

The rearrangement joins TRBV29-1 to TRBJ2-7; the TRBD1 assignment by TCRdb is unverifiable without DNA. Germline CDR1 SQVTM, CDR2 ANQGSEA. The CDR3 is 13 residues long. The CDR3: CSVAQGKTYEQYF.